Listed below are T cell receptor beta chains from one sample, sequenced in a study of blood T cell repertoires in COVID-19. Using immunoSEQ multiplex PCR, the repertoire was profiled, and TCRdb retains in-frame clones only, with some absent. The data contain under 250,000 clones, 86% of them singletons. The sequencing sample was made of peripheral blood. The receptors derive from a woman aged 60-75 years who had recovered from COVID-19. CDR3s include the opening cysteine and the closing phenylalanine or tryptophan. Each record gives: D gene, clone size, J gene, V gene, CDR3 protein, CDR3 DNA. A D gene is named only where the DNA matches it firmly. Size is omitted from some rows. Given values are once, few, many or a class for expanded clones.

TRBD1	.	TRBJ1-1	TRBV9	CASSQTGQGPTEAFF	TGTGCCAGCAGCCAGACGGGACAGGGGCCCACTGAAGCTTTCTTT
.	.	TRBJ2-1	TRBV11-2	CATLPLSSYNEQFF	TGTGCCACCCTCCCACTGAGCTCCTACAATGAGCAGTTCTTC
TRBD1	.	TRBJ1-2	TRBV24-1	CATSDRGTGELNGYTF	TGTGCCACCAGTGATCGCGGGACAGGGGAACTAAATGGCTACACCTTC
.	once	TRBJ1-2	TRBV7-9	CASSPTTGATLTYGYTF	TGTGCCAGCAGCCCCACGACAGGCGCCACCCTTACCTATGGCTACACCTTC
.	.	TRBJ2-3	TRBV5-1	CASAQEGFSTDTQYF	TGCGCCAGCGCCCAGGAGGGGTTCAGCACAGATACGCAGTATTTT
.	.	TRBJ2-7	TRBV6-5	CASSYRVPGISYEQYF	TGTGCCAGCAGTTACCGGGTGCCAGGGATCTCCTACGAGCAGTACTTC
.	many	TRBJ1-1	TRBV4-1	CASSQGQLNTEAFF	TGCGCCAGCAGCCAAGGACAGCTGAACACTGAAGCTTTCTTT
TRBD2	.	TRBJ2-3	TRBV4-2	CASSLSGGDPADTQYF	TGTGCCAGCAGCCTTAGCGGGGGGGATCCGGCAGATACGCAGTATTTT
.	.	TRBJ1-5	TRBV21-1	CASSKRGNQPQHF	TGTGCCAGCAGCAAAAGGGGTAATCAGCCCCAGCATTTT
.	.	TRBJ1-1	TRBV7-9	CASSQTNRDTEAFF	TGTGCCAGCAGCCAAACAAACCGGGACACTGAAGCTTTCTTT
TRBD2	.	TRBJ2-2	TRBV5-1	CASSPAGTSRTGELFF	TGCGCCAGCAGCCCGGCAGGGACTAGCCGCACCGGGGAGCTGTTTTTT